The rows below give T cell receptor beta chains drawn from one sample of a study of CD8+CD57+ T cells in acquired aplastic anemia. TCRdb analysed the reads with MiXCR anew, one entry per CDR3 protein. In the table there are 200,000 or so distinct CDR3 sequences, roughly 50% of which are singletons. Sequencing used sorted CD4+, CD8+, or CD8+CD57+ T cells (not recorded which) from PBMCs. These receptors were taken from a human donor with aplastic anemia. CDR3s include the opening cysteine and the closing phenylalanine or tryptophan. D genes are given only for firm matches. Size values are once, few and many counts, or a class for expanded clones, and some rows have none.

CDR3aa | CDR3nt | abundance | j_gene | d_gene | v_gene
CASSLTLPGRFSNQPQHF | TGTGCCAGCAGCCTAACATTACCGGGACGGTTTAGCAATCAGCCCCAGCATTTT | many | TRBJ1-5 | . | TRBV7-8
CASSADRAFGKLFF | TGTGCCAGCAGCGCTGACAGGGCCTTTGGAAAACTGTTTTTT | many | TRBJ1-4 | TRBD1 | TRBV9
CASSLRQGGASTEAFF | TGCGCCAGCAGCCTCAGACAGGGAGGTGCGAGCACTGAAGCTTTCTTT | many | TRBJ1-1 | TRBD1 | TRBV4-1
CSALDSNYGYTF | TGCAGTGCTTTAGACAGCAACTATGGCTACACCTTC | once | TRBJ1-2 | . | TRBV20-1
CASSPGGYGNTIYF | TGCGCCAGCAGTCCAGGGGGTTATGGAAACACCATATATTTT | . | TRBJ1-3 | TRBD1 | TRBV10-2
CASQAGKDTQYF | TGTGCCAGTCAGGCGGGGAAAGATACGCAGTATTTT | many | TRBJ2-3 | . | TRBV7-6
CASRESSYEQYF | TGTGCCAGCAGGGAAAGCTCCTACGAGCAGTACTTC | few | TRBJ2-7 | . | TRBV2
CASSPTGTGNGYTF | TGTGCCAGCAGCCCAACCGGGACAGGGAATGGCTACACCTTC | many | TRBJ1-2 | TRBD1 | TRBV3-1
CASSIRQGSYNEQFF | TGCGCCAGCAGCATTCGACAGGGGTCCTACAATGAGCAGTTCTTC | many | TRBJ2-1 | TRBD1 | TRBV5-1
CSARRSSASYEQYF | TGCAGTGCTAGGCGATCTAGCGCCTCCTACGAGCAGTACTTC | many | TRBJ2-7 | . | TRBV20-1
CASSYRVSGELFF | TGTGCCAGCAGCTACAGGGTTAGCGGGGAGCTGTTTTTT | . | TRBJ2-2 | . | TRBV5-6
CASSQKVFGEKLFF | TGTGCCAGCAGCCAAAAGGTCTTCGGAGAAAAACTGTTTTTT | . | TRBJ1-4 | . | TRBV6-1
CASSRIASGEQYF | TGTGCCAGCAGTCGGATCGCTAGCGGCGAGCAGTACTTC | many | TRBJ2-7 | TRBD2 | TRBV12-3/TRBV12-4
CASSWDREAEAFF | TGTGCCAGCAGTTGGGACAGGGAGGCTGAAGCTTTCTTT | few | TRBJ1-1 | TRBD1 | TRBV12-3/TRBV12-4
CASSLWGRSGNTIYF | TGTGCCAGCAGCTTGTGGGGCAGGTCTGGAAACACCATATATTTT | medium-sized | TRBJ1-3 | . | TRBV7-9
CASSFDRPANEKLFF | TGTGCCAGCAGCTTTGACAGGCCGGCTAATGAAAAACTGTTCTTT | . | TRBJ1-4 | . | TRBV11-3
CASSIVGESTDTQYF | TGTGCCAGTAGTATTGTGGGGGAGAGCACAGATACGCAGTATTTT | . | TRBJ2-3 | . | TRBV19
CASSQDRQDNSPRSYEQYF | TGTGCCAGCAGCCAAGACAGACAGGATAACTCCCCCCGTTCCTACGAGCAGTACTTC | . | TRBJ2-7 | . | TRBV3-1
CASSRGTGDEQYF | TGTGCCAGCAGCCGGGGGACAGGGGACGAGCAGTACTTC | once | TRBJ2-7 | TRBD1 | TRBV7-9
CSAKLPGTGVFEQYF | TGCAGTGCTAAGTTACCGGGGACAGGTGTTTTCGAGCAGTACTTC | many | TRBJ2-7 | TRBD1 | TRBV20-1
CASSAGDGNQPQYF | TGTGCCAGCAGTGCGGGGGACGGGAATCAGCCCCAGTACTTC | few | TRBJ2-5 | . | TRBV2
CASRLQGALGETQYF | TGTGCCAGCAGGTTACAGGGGGCTTTGGGTGAGACCCAGTACTTC | . | TRBJ2-5 | TRBD1 | TRBV7-2
CATSSSAGTYEQYF | TGTGCCACCAGCAGCAGTGCGGGGACCTACGAGCAGTACTTC | once | TRBJ2-7 | . | TRBV15
CASSPLAGFTDTQYF | TGTGCCAGCTCCCCCTTAGCGGGATTCACAGATACGCAGTATTTT | . | TRBJ2-3 | TRBD2 | TRBV18
CASSSSRKGHYGYTF | TGTGCCAGCAGTTCCTCTAGGAAAGGGCACTATGGCTACACCTTC | many | TRBJ1-2 | . | TRBV11-2
CASSSPESNQPQHF | TGTGCCAGTAGCTCTCCCGAGAGCAATCAGCCCCAGCATTTT | many | TRBJ1-5 | . | TRBV19
CASSIDRGVGGYTF | TGTGCCAGTAGTATAGATCGGGGCGTCGGTGGCTACACCTTC | . | TRBJ1-2 | . | TRBV19
CASSQVVVSGRETQYF | TGTGCCAGCAGCCAAGTGGTCGTCTCGGGAAGGGAGACCCAGTACTTC | few | TRBJ2-5 | . | TRBV3-1
CATMGTGIHEQFF | TGTGCCACCATGGGCACGGGTATCCATGAGCAGTTCTTC | few | TRBJ2-1 | . | TRBV24-1
CSARDGGGVDTQYF | TGCAGTGCTAGAGACGGGGGAGGGGTAGATACGCAGTATTTT | . | TRBJ2-3 | TRBD2 | TRBV20-1
CASSPGVEGNTIYF | TGTGCCAGCAGCCCAGGGGTAGAGGGAAACACCATATATTTT | many | TRBJ1-3 | . | TRBV11-2
CSARDSRGNNEQFF | TGCAGTGCTAGAGATTCACGAGGGAACAATGAGCAGTTCTTC | many | TRBJ2-1 | . | TRBV20-1
CASSAQRDTNTEAFF | TGCGCCAGCAGTGCCCAACGGGACACGAACACTGAAGCTTTCTTT | . | TRBJ1-1 | . | TRBV10-1
CASSQEGQGVANVLTF | TGCGCCAGCAGCCAAGAAGGGCAGGGGGTAGCCAACGTCCTGACTTTC | many | TRBJ2-6 | TRBD1 | TRBV4-1
CASRMTSGSYEQYF | TGTGCCAGCAGGATGACTAGCGGCTCCTACGAGCAGTACTTC | . | TRBJ2-7 | TRBD2 | TRBV25-1
CASSPSMARTQYF | TGTGCCAGCAGCCCAAGCATGGCCAGGACCCAGTACTTC | . | TRBJ2-5 | . | TRBV14
CASSFYEQFF | TGTGCCAGCAGCTTCTATGAGCAGTTCTTC | many | TRBJ2-1 | . | TRBV7-2
CSVESYNEQFF | TGCAGCGTTGAGAGCTACAATGAGCAGTTCTTC | . | TRBJ2-1 | . | TRBV29-1
CATQMGANNEQFF | TGTGCCACCCAAATGGGGGCTAACAATGAGCAGTTCTTC | many | TRBJ2-1 | . | TRBV12-3/TRBV12-4
CASSAVLAGEETQYF | TGCGCCAGCAGCGCGGTTCTAGCGGGGGAAGAGACCCAGTACTTC | many | TRBJ2-5 | TRBD2 | TRBV5-1